This entry features one T cell receptor (beta chain) sequence. Its antigen is currently unknown. Profiled with immunoSEQ multiplex PCR; TCRdb holds only in-frame clones, not every one. The table shows roughly 35,000 clones, with roughly 86% occurring only once. V dropped 3 bases and J dropped 4 bases, with 16 bases sitting between them. CDR3 length: 15 residues. Germline assignment: CDR1 MNHEY and CDR2 SMNVEV (reference sequence). This specimen comes from a study of OX40 agonist ivuxolimab in advanced cancers. Study-wide background: Clinicians treated patients with ivuxolimab, an agonistic anti-OX40 (CD134) antibody. Intravenous ivuxolimab at 0.01 to 10 mg/kg was given to patients every 2 weeks. Three individuals attained partial responses, comprising one hepatocellular carcinoma case and two cutaneous melanoma cases. General study points: Blood T cells, both CD4+ and CD8+, expanded clonally by week 6 at 0.1 to 3.0 mg/kg.

The rearrangement joins TRBV27 to TRBJ2-7, with a tentative D call TRBD1 (5 bases). The sequence was collected from an adult with an advanced solid tumor such as melanoma, head and neck, liver or kidney cancer. The material was CD4+ or CD8+ T cells sorted from blood, obtained in a trial of the OX40 agonist ivuxolimab. The CDR3 reads CASSLVGPRGYEQYF. The DNA for the CDR3 is TGTGCCAGCAGTTTGGTCGGACCTAGGGGTTACGAGCAGTACTTC.